The clone carrying this T cell receptor beta chain is a singleton in its sample. This sample was taken from a study of PD-L1 blockade in urothelial cancer. About the research overall: Men with urothelial cancer arising in the bladder made up about nine tenths of the roughly 29 patients. Anywhere from 0 to 3 prior chemotherapy regimens had been received by patients.

J lost 2 bases, V lost 5 bases, and 2 bases had no gene match. This CDR3 is built from 14 residues. CDR1 SGHTA and CDR2 FQGNSA come from the germline V gene. The time point was: peripheral blood 6 weeks after treatment start. The cohort comprised individuals with locally advanced or metastatic urothelial carcinoma. Clones were sequenced by immunoSEQ multiplex PCR, and TCRdb holds only the in-frame ones, with some missing. The sample has approximately 120,000 clones; around 86% are singletons. This chain uses TRBV7-2 with TRBJ2-7, with 11 bases matching TRBD1. The material was PBMCs, obtained around atezolizumab (anti-PD-L1) treatment. The sequence was collected from a man between 45 and 60 years old with urothelial cancer. This CDR3 is CASSTGQGAYEQYF. The CDR3 DNA sequence: TGTGCCAGCAGCACGGGACAGGGGGCCTACGAGCAGTACTTC.